One and the same sample provided the 24 T cell receptor beta chains below, sequenced in a study of CD8+ T cells in alopecia areata. In each case, RNA was isolated and then reverse transcribed into cDNA as the sequencing template. Profiling relied on immunoSEQ multiplex PCR, and the TCRdb table lists in-frame clones only, not all of them. The data show some 200,000 clones, around 58% seen once. Specified treatment: oral pan-JAK inhibitor, 5-10 mg twice daily. This material consisted of CD8+ T cells sorted from blood, taken at week 24, from a patient treated with tofacitinib. The receptor source for this set is a human donor with alopecia areata.

The chain combines TRBV6-5 with TRBJ2-1; 8 bases line up with TRBD2. Germline CDR1 and CDR2: MNHEY and SVGAGI. With V trimmed by 2 bases and J by 10 bases, 4 bases remained unmatched. The CDR3 loop spans 13 amino acids. DNA of the CDR3: TGTGCCAGCAGTTACGGAGCGGGAGACGAGCAGTTCTTC. Protein sequence: CASSYGAGDEQFF.

This clone appeared a few times. The chain employs TRBV13 and TRBJ1-1; D call uncertain. There are 12 residues in the CDR3. CDR1 is PRHDT, CDR2 FYEKMQ, per germline (reference sequence). Trimming removed 5 bases from V and 1 base from J, with 5 bases in between. CDR3 bases: TGTGCCAGCAGCCTCGGGAACACTGAAGCTTTCTTT. As protein: CASSLGNTEAFF.

In this sample, this clone turned up a few times. The chain joins TRBV19 to TRBJ2-7; the D gene is possibly TRBD1 (6 bases). Germline assignment: CDR1 LNHDA and CDR2 SQIVND (reference sequence). The length of the CDR3 is 14 residues. Trimming pared 1 base from V and 3 bases from J, leaving 10 bases between. CDR3 sequence: CASSIGGQGYEQYF. CDR3 in DNA: TGTGCCAGTAGTATAGGGGGACAAGGCTACGAGCAGTACTTC.

This clone was detected only once. The rearrangement links TRBV5-6 to TRBJ2-7; D not certain. The CDR3 extends over 12 amino acids. Trimming shortened V by 4 bases and J by 0 bases, and 5 bases separated the two germline ends. Germline-derived CDR1 and CDR2 are SGHDT and YYEEEE. CDR3 sequence (DNA): TGTGCCAGCAGCCAATTCTCCTACGAGCAGTACTTC. Protein sequence: CASSQFSYEQYF.

This clone appeared once. At the DNA level, this CDR3 is encoded by other sequences in the same sample as well. This rearrangement joins TRBV6-4 to TRBJ1-1; D might be TRBD1 (5 bases). This CDR3 comprises 13 residues. Germline V gives CDR1 MRHNA, CDR2 SNTAGT. The ends were cut back, 3 bases at V and 2 bases at J, with 7 bases in the middle. The CDR3 DNA follows: TGTGCCAGCAGTGAAGGGGTAAACACTGAAGCTTTCTTT. It yields the protein CASSEGVNTEAFF.

The CDR3 coding sequence is TGTGCCGCTAGTCGAACAGGTTACAATGAGCAGTTCTTC. Encoded protein: CAASRTGYNEQFF. The V and J genes are TRBV6-5 and TRBJ2-1; D is perhaps TRBD1 (5 bases). The CDR3 has 13 residues. The germline CDR1 and CDR2 sequences are MNHEY and SVGAGI. V was cut by 11 bases and J by 4 bases, with 15 bases left in between.

The J gene is TRBJ1-4, the V gene TRBV29-1; D is perhaps TRBD1 (5 bases). There are 14 residues in the CDR3. Trimming stripped 7 bases from V and 5 bases from J, with 17 bases between. Germline-derived CDR1 and CDR2 are SQVTM and ANQGSEA. In DNA, the CDR3 is TGCAGCGCCGAGGTGTCGGGGCGAAATGAAAAACTGTTTTTT. Amino acids: CSAEVSGRNEKLFF.

The rearrangement uses TRBV6-5 and TRBJ1-5; D is possibly TRBD1 (6 bases). Germline-derived CDR1 and CDR2 are MNHEY and SVGAGI. V lost 6 bases, J lost 4 bases, and 13 bases lay in between. CDR3 length equals 14 residues. CDR3: CASSAPGQNQPQHF. The CDR3 DNA follows: TGTGCCAGCAGCGCCCCCGGACAGAATCAGCCCCAGCATTTT.

This clone was counted between two and nine times. The sample holds other DNA sequences that translate to the same CDR3. The rearrangement uses TRBV4-1 and TRBJ2-5; the D is unclear. The germline V gene encodes CDR1 MGHRA and CDR2 YSYEKL. V was shortened by 1 base and J by 5 bases, with 5 bases between the two germline ends. There are 12 residues in the CDR3. The CDR3 loop reads CASSQGGETQYF. The CDR3 DNA is TGCGCCAGCAGCCAAGGTGGGGAGACCCAGTACTTC.

With regard to this clone: At one end, the junction sequence differs from germline, possibly due to a read error. The gene calls are TRBV6-1 and TRBJ2-4; D uncertain. This CDR3 comprises 16 residues. Germline lookup yields CDR1 MNHNS and CDR2 SASEGT. CDR3 sequence: CAISEYSLLAKNIQYF. In DNA, the CDR3 is TGTGCCATCAGTGAATACAGCCTTTTAGCCAAAAACATTCAGTACTTC.

To note about this clone: Other DNA sequences in this sample translate to the same CDR3. The chain couples TRBV30 to TRBJ2-7; the D is unclear. This CDR3 comprises 11 residues. Per germline, CDR1 GTSNPN and CDR2 SVGIG (reference sequence). V lost 2 bases and J 3 bases, leaving 5 bases between the germline ends. CDR3 in DNA: TGTGCCTGGAGTTCGGGCTACGAGCAGTACTTC. The encoded protein is CAWSSGYEQYF.

The chain joins TRBV4-2 to TRBJ2-1; D is unclear. Trimming stripped 2 bases from V and 3 bases from J, with 8 bases between. The germline gives CDR1 LGHNA, CDR2 YNFKEQ. CDR3 length: 14 residues. CDR3 in DNA: TGTGCCAGCAGCCAACAGATCAACTACAATGAGCAGTTCTTC. Amino acids: CASSQQINYNEQFF.

The gene calls are TRBV15 and TRBJ2-7, with D possibly matching TRBD1 (5 bases). The length of the CDR3 is 15 residues. Germline V CDR1 and CDR2: LNHNV, YYDKDF (reference sequence). Trimming stripped 0 bases from V and 2 bases from J, with 11 bases between. CDR3 loop: CATSRDQGTAYEQYF. The DNA of the CDR3 is TGTGCCACCAGCAGAGATCAGGGCACCGCCTACGAGCAGTACTTC.

The chain is built from TRBV29-1 and TRBJ1-3; TRBD1 might be the D (6 bases). Per the germline V gene, CDR1 is SQVTM and CDR2 is ANQGSEA. The length of the CDR3 is 14 residues. V lost 5 bases and J lost 2, with 13 bases in between. CDR3 DNA: TGCAGCGTTCTTTTACAGGGTGCTGGAAACACCATATATTTT. It translates to CSVLLQGAGNTIYF. The whole variable domain, filled in from reference TRBV29-1 and TRBJ1-3, reads SAVISQKPSRDICQRGTSLTIQCQVDSQVTMMFWYRQQPGQSLTLIATANQGSEATYESGFVIDKFPISRPNLTFSTLTVSNMSPEDSSIYLCSVLLQGAGNTIYFGEGSWLTVV.

The CDR3 nucleotides read TGCGCCAGCAGCCCATCCCGGGACGATACATCCATCTCCTACGAGCAGTACTTC. Protein sequence: CASSPSRDDTSISYEQYF. This chain uses TRBV4-1 with TRBJ2-7; D may match TRBD1 or TRBD2 (5 bases each). Trimming removed 4 bases at V and 0 bases at J, with 22 bases between. There are 18 residues in the CDR3. Per the germline V gene, CDR1 is MGHRA and CDR2 is YSYEKL.

This clone was picked up a small number of times. This chain connects TRBV10-3 to TRBJ2-2; the match to TRBD1 covers 8 bases. The CDR3 is 17 amino acids. V gave up 7 bases and J gave up 5 bases; unmatched junction bases: 15. Per the germline V gene, CDR1 is ENHRY and CDR2 is SYGVKD. This CDR3 reads CAITRTGSFVGTGELFF. The CDR3 nucleotides read TGTGCCATCACCCGGACAGGGAGTTTCGTAGGTACCGGGGAGCTGTTTTTT.

V gene TRBV14 combines with J gene TRBJ1-1; possibly TRBD1 for D (6 bases). Germline V CDR1 and CDR2: SGHDN, FVKESK. The length of the CDR3 is 16 residues. Trimming took off 4 bases at V and 0 bases at J, with 15 bases between the two ends. CDR3 sequence: CASSPRGQKMNTEAFF. CDR3 DNA: TGTGCCAGCAGCCCCCGGGGGCAGAAAATGAACACTGAAGCTTTCTTT.

This chain links TRBV4-2 with TRBJ2-7; 8 positions agree with TRBD2. Trimming took 0 bases from V and 6 from J; bases not matched to a gene: 7. This CDR3 comprises 15 residues. Germline V gene sequence: CDR1 LGHNA, CDR2 YNFKEQ. The CDR3 bases are TGTGCCAGCAGCCAAGAGGCGGGGGGAAGCTCCGAGCAGTACTTC. Translation: CASSQEAGGSSEQYF.

Written as DNA, the CDR3 is TGTGCCAGCATGGGACTAGCCTACGAGCAGTACTTC. Residues: CASMGLAYEQYF. The chain has TRBV7-2 and TRBJ2-7, with 8 bases identical to TRBD2. Germline V gives CDR1 SGHTA, CDR2 FQGNSA. The CDR3 extends over 12 amino acids. Unmatched junction bases numbered 1, after V lost 7 bases and J lost 2 bases.

J is TRBJ2-7 and V is TRBV7-9, with D perhaps matching TRBD2 (6 bases). The germline V gene has CDR1 SEHNR and CDR2 FQNEAQ (reference sequence). The CDR3 is made up of 13 amino acids. Trimming removed 5 bases at V and 0 bases at J, with 8 bases between. Here the CDR3 DNA reads TGTGCCAGCAGCGGGGGGAGCTCCTACGAGCAGTACTTC. This codes for CASSGGSSYEQYF.

This CDR3 reads CASSQVPGGTGDPSSYGYTF. The CDR3 nucleotides read TGTGCCAGCAGCCAAGTTCCCGGGGGGACAGGGGACCCCAGCTCCTATGGCTACACCTTC. The rearrangement joins TRBV4-2 to TRBJ1-2; 10 nucleotides align to TRBD1. The V gene's germline CDR1 is LGHNA and CDR2 YNFKEQ. J lost 4 bases, V lost 1 base, and 18 bases had no gene match. The CDR3 runs 20 residues.

This clone was counted a few times. Here the CDR3 DNA reads TGCGCCAGCAGCGATAGCGACAATGAGCAGTTCTTC. Amino acid sequence: CASSDSDNEQFF. The chain links TRBV5-1 to TRBJ2-1; D is perhaps TRBD2 (5 bases). The V and J ends lost 4 bases and 5 bases respectively, with 7 bases between them. The CDR3 runs 12 residues. Germline CDR1 reads SGHRS; CDR2 reads YFSETQ.

This chain joins TRBV5-1 and TRBJ2-7; 7 bases fit TRBD1. With V trimmed by 5 bases and J by 0 bases, 2 bases remained unmatched. Germline CDR1 and CDR2: SGHRS and YFSETQ. CDR3 length equals 13 residues. The CDR3 spells CASSWDSSYEQYF. The CDR3 bases are TGCGCCAGCAGTTGGGACAGCTCCTACGAGCAGTACTTC. The full variable domain, completed using reference TRBV5-1 and TRBJ2-7, is KAGVTQTPRYLIKTRGQQVTLSCSPISGHRSVSWYQQTPGQGLQFLFEYFSETQRNKGNFPGRFSGRQFSNSRSEMNVSTLELGDSALYLCASSWDSSYEQYFGPGTRLTVT.

This clone showed up just a few times. The chain links TRBV12-5 to TRBJ1-1; TRBD1 matches at 7 bases. The CDR3 runs 14 residues. Germline loops: CDR1 LGHNT, CDR2 FRNRAP. The V segment lost 7 bases and the J segment 5 bases; nucleotides outside the gene matches: 10. CDR3 nucleotide sequence: TGTGCTAGTGACCCAACAGGGGTGGGAACTGAAGCTTTCTTT. Translated: CASDPTGVGTEAFF.